This TCR beta chain was recovered during a study of cytomegalovirus exposure and HLA in healthy donors (dated by TCRdb to between 2016 and 2019). About the study as a whole: According to an earlier analysis of 587 of the donors, roughly 180 million T cells yielded 117 million unique TCR beta sequences and approximately 300 Gb of sequence data. Roughly 300 gigabases of sequencing data and around 87 million unique TCR sequences were included in an early release covering about 700 HLA-typed donors. Of the roughly 400 genotyped donors, 65% to 90% were placed in the genetic ancestry cluster associated with self-reported Caucasian donors. The study aimed to test whether cataloging public T cell receptors could reveal signatures of past pathogen exposure. The study used immunosequencing to profile the T cell repertoires of approximately 630 subjects and linked those repertoires to cytomegalovirus serostatus. Along with the approximately 700-subject first cohort, a separate validation cohort of over 90 different subjects was used. To predict cytomegalovirus infection status, the study combined high-throughput TCR immunosequencing, statistical association of individual TCRs with disease status, and machine learning. A later analysis re-examined previously published TCR beta repertoires from over 500 donors and added high-resolution HLA genotyping to investigate patterns of TCR occurrence. Rather than drawing on any new phenotypic data, the later analysis identified candidate immune exposures from TCR beta sequences and the way those sequences occurred across donors. An earlier analysis of about 600 of the donors used high-throughput TCR beta sequencing to judge whether each TCR beta V gene segment behaved as functional or pseudogenic. Donor age, sex, ethnicity and CMV serostatus were compiled together with the repertoire data. Genome-wide SNP genotypes for about 55% of the roughly 670 donors were used in a later genetic analysis, which treated that subset as a discovery cohort. All discovery cohort repertoires had been generated on a single sequencing platform. HLA typing included class I and class II loci at four-digit resolution. The number of donors typed differed by locus, with roughly 620-630 for A, B, C, DRB1 and DQB1, roughly 520 for DQA1, 600 to 610 for DPA1, and around 460 for DPB1. Roughly 5 DR-DQ haplotypes were treated as single units for association and clustering because of strong linkage in the cohort. Among 300 to 450 genotyped donors of the cohort, an average of 235,054 unique TCR beta nucleotide sequences were sequenced per donor, roughly 20% of them non-productive.

Libraries were prepared through the immunoSEQ multiplex PCR assay. For the multiplex PCR, a mixture combining 60 forward primers for TCR Vbeta segments and 13 reverse primers for TCR Jbeta segments was used. A multiplex PCR assay on genomic DNA amplified the CDR3 region of rearranged TCR beta genes. Amplified TCR beta libraries were sequenced as 87-base-pair reads on the Illumina HiSeq System. Turning to the authors' computational methods: A later analysis counted approximately 84 million unique TCR beta chains across the 600 to 850 repertoires, and 10 million to 12 million of these chains were shared by at least two donors. Raw reads were error-corrected and collapsed into unique sequences with a nearest-neighbor algorithm that merged closely related sequences to remove PCR and sequencing errors. To assign V, D and J gene segments, CDR3 sequences were aligned to IMGT reference sequences. For a sequence to be retained, at least a six-nucleotide match to both a V gene segment and a J gene segment was required. Rearrangements were called productive when the CDR3 lacked stop codons and stayed in frame with V and J; all others were non-productive. Following IMGT convention, CDR3 was defined as the stretch from the second conserved V-encoded cysteine up to the conserved J-encoded phenylalanine. In an earlier analysis of 550 to 650 of the donors, sequences lacking an unambiguous match to a single V gene segment were excluded. An earlier analysis of 587 of the donors called V segments functional above 56.7% productive rearrangements and segregating when the between-donor standard deviation exceeded 5%. To diagnose cytomegalovirus status from the catalog of TCR beta chain sequences, a statistical classification framework was built. In a later analysis, V and J genes were assigned by comparing TCR nucleotide sequences against IMGT/GENE-DB human TR gene sequences. Using the TCRdist pipeline, a later analysis assigned CDR3 sequences along with most-parsimonious VDJ recombination scenarios. In a later analysis, each TCR beta chain was defined by its CDR3 amino acid sequence together with its V-gene family, and reads without a unique V-gene family were excluded. In a later analysis, approximately 590 highly shared, low-generation-probability nucleotide sequences were removed to address suspected cross-contamination and a sequencing artifact. In a later analysis, a clonal expansion index was calculated for each public chain from normalized within-repertoire ranks of inferred template counts. A later analysis computed generation probabilities with a VDJ recombination model fitted to out-of-frame rearrangements, and checked the results against IGoR. Hypergeometric tests were used in a later analysis to score TCR-TCR, TCR-HLA and TCR-CMV co-occurrence, with a repertoire-size bias correction applied to the TCR pairs. To estimate false discovery rates, a later analysis permuted the HLA or CMV assignments 20 times. In a later analysis, co-occurring TCRs were grouped using DBSCAN, with TCRdist sequence similarity added in when clustering inside HLA-allele-positive subsets. For co-occurrence clustering, repertoires with fewer than 30,000 or more than 120,000 public chains were excluded, along with several repertoires with anomalous nucleotide sharing. Not all clones reach the TCRdb copy of this immuneACCESS table, which keeps in-frame sequences only. Checked studies attribute under half of the gap to unresolved V genes and leave the rest unexplained. That table gives V, J and clone size, and the DNA gave D and trimming. Within this sample are about 90,000 clones, with about two thirds of them counted one time only. The ten biggest clones cover 5.5% of the sample.

The investigation overall reported the following: The cohort was sequenced for TCR beta chains only, and without alpha or paired-chain data the features that could be detected were limited. Specific HLA alleles were associated with 16,951 TCR beta sequences at a false discovery rate of 0.05 in a later analysis. Roughly uniform sequencing depth across donors was assumed in presence/absence analyses, although this assumption may not hold. Compared with the approximately 720-donor mean, donors in an Asian-associated ancestry cluster had fewer N-insertions in productive TCRs, according to a later genetic analysis. A further reported finding was that TCR beta sequences accurately predicted the HLA-A and HLA-B alleles for most subjects in the first cohort. Strong co-occurrence of HLA alleles, especially DR and DQ, made assigning TCR associations to individual alleles difficult. According to a later analysis, most CMV-associated TCR beta chains appeared to be HLA-restricted, and the HLA associations seemed to be driven largely by CMV exposure. In vitro tests confirmed that three of the cytomegalovirus-associated TCR beta chains recognize cytomegalovirus antigens. Linkage disequilibrium might explain the correlated functional status among segregating V segments, but an unknown experimental factor could not be excluded. An association between a missense DCLRE1C variant and V-gene and J-gene trimming of TCR beta chains was found in a later genetic analysis and replicated in an independent cohort. The earlier analysis of fewer than 750 of the donors excluded 15 to 20 rarely observed V segments, including chromosome 9 orphons, because counts were too low. A total of 150 to 200 TCR beta chains were listed by the study as associated with cytomegalovirus. Most TCR sequences were observed very rarely across donors, whereas some public TCRs were present in many individuals. A later analysis found that TCR association rates varied across HLA loci, with DRB1 alleles showing the most associated TCRs and HLA-C alleles the fewest. For the cohort, immune exposure information was limited to CMV serostatus. In an earlier analysis of approximately 590 of the donors, most TCR beta V segments were observed in productive rearrangements about 90% or about 30% of the time, broadly matching IMGT annotations. According to a later analysis, parvovirus B19, influenza, CMV and Epstein-Barr virus appeared linked to several top co-occurrence clusters. A cluster of highly shared sequence variants was judged likely to represent a technical artifact of the sequencing pipeline. The authors suggested that the approach could potentially be extended to other disease states and immunological phenotypes. In a later analysis, HLA-associated TCR beta chains were found to be more clonally expanded and to have lower generation probabilities than equally common non-associated chains. The 87-base-pair reads could not distinguish some IMGT-functional V segments, including TRBV6-2 and TRBV6-3, so those segments were excluded. HLA typing was unavailable for some donors at each locus, so association tests used only the typed subset. In both the original and validation cohorts, the classifier was reported to diagnose cytomegalovirus status with high specificity and sensitivity.

This clone was counted a few times. Its antigen is unknown. Per-nucleotide qualities are absent, and no much larger clonotype sits a single base away. The CDR3 starts with the cysteine, ends with the phenylalanine, and has 17 residues. The retained sequence is limited to the CDR3, 51 bases, with the frame set at the first base. V sheds 4 bases and J sheds 5 bases, leaving 23 bases between their ends. Via the germline V gene (reference sequence), CDR1 is PRHDT and CDR2 FYEKMQ. The cohort comprised 710 or so healthy bone marrow donors. All cohort members were sampled while nominally healthy, although unrecorded immune exposures were likely present. The donor was CMV seropositive and was included in the group of 300 or so seropositive cohort members. Each donor provided a peripheral blood sample, and peripheral blood mononuclear cells were used for TCR beta sequencing. The Qiagen DNeasy Blood Extraction Kit was used to extract genomic DNA from the blood cell samples.

The specimen was PBMCs. Recombination linked TRBV13 to TRBJ1-1; possibly the D gene is TRBD1, per 6 matching bases. This receptor was obtained from a woman between 25 and 40 years old in good health and CMV-seropositive. This receptor has the CDR3 CASSYQQERGLRTEAFF. The nucleotide sequence reads TGTGCCAGCAGCTATCAGCAGGAGCGGGGGCTACGGACTGAAGCTTTCTTT.